The rows below give T cell receptor beta chains drawn from one sample of a study of cytomegalovirus exposure and HLA in healthy donors. Sequencing used immunoSEQ multiplex PCR; TCRdb keeps in-frame clones, though not all of them. The data contain approximately 140,000 clones, approximately 72% of them singletons. The specimen sequenced was PBMCs. The receptors were gathered from a woman aged 55-75 years in good health and CMV-seronegative. Each CDR3 is given with its conserved first and last residue. D genes are given only for firm matches. Only part of the rows carry a size: once, few, many, or a class if the clone is expanded.

CDR3aa: CSGGRVGGELFF; CDR3nt: TGCAGCGGAGGGAGGGTTGGAGGGGAGCTGTTTTTT; v_gene: TRBV29-1; d_gene: TRBD2; j_gene: TRBJ2-2; abundance: few
CDR3aa: CASSSTGLEAFF; CDR3nt: TGTGCCAGCAGCTCGACAGGGCTTGAAGCTTTCTTT; v_gene: TRBV5-4; d_gene: TRBD1; j_gene: TRBJ1-1; abundance: NA
CDR3aa: CASSETVTGTEAFF; CDR3nt: TGTGCCAGCAGTGAAACGGTGACAGGGACTGAAGCTTTCTTT; v_gene: TRBV6-1; d_gene: TRBD1; j_gene: TRBJ1-1; abundance: NA
CDR3aa: CASNSGLLASFSYNEQFF; CDR3nt: TGTGCCAGTAACTCGGGACTTCTTGCATCCTTCTCCTACAATGAGCAGTTCTTC; v_gene: TRBV19; d_gene: NA; j_gene: TRBJ2-1; abundance: NA
CDR3aa: CSVGNSQGTYEQYF; CDR3nt: TGCAGCGTGGGGAACTCACAGGGGACCTACGAGCAGTACTTC; v_gene: TRBV29-1; d_gene: TRBD1; j_gene: TRBJ2-7; abundance: NA
CDR3aa: CSAILAGRQDEQFF; CDR3nt: TGCAGCGCAATACTAGCGGGAAGGCAGGATGAGCAGTTCTTC; v_gene: TRBV29-1; d_gene: TRBD2; j_gene: TRBJ2-1; abundance: few
CDR3aa: CASSIRRGGQPQHF; CDR3nt: TGTGCCAGTAGTATTCGCCGGGGAGGTCAGCCCCAGCATTTT; v_gene: TRBV19; d_gene: NA; j_gene: TRBJ1-5; abundance: NA
CDR3aa: CASSLPGQGEETQYF; CDR3nt: TGTGCCAGCAGCTTGCCGGGACAGGGGGAAGAGACCCAGTACTTC; v_gene: TRBV5-6; d_gene: TRBD1; j_gene: TRBJ2-5; abundance: NA
CDR3aa: CASSLVPGQSNNYGYTF; CDR3nt: TGCGCCAGCAGCTTGGTCCCAGGGCAGTCCAATAACTATGGCTACACCTTC; v_gene: TRBV5-1; d_gene: NA; j_gene: TRBJ1-2; abundance: once
CDR3aa: CASSQDRGQDSEKLFF; CDR3nt: TGTGCCAGCAGCCAAGATAGGGGACAGGATAGCGAAAAACTGTTTTTT; v_gene: TRBV4-2; d_gene: TRBD1; j_gene: TRBJ1-4; abundance: few
CDR3aa: CSAGLAGHYEQYF; CDR3nt: TGCAGCGCCGGACTAGCGGGACACTACGAGCAGTACTTC; v_gene: TRBV29-1; d_gene: TRBD2; j_gene: TRBJ2-7; abundance: NA
CDR3aa: CATRPGAGGPSDTQYF; CDR3nt: TGTGCCACACGTCCCGGAGCGGGAGGGCCCTCAGATACGCAGTATTTT; v_gene: TRBV28; d_gene: TRBD2; j_gene: TRBJ2-3; abundance: NA
CDR3aa: CASSTQGPNAKNIQYF; CDR3nt: TGTGCCAGCAGCACGCAGGGTCCCAACGCCAAAAACATTCAGTACTTC; v_gene: TRBV7-9; d_gene: NA; j_gene: TRBJ2-4; abundance: NA
CDR3aa: CASSLMGLAVRDEQFF; CDR3nt: TGTGCCAGCAGCTTAATGGGACTAGCGGTCCGGGATGAGCAGTTCTTC; v_gene: TRBV7-3; d_gene: TRBD2; j_gene: TRBJ2-1; abundance: NA
CDR3aa: CARTPGLGSSYEQYF; CDR3nt: TGTGCCAGGACCCCGGGACTCGGGAGCTCCTACGAGCAGTACTTC; v_gene: TRBV27; d_gene: NA; j_gene: TRBJ2-7; abundance: NA
CDR3aa: CASSLAGGRVVNEQYF; CDR3nt: TGCGCCAGCAGCTTGGCCGGAGGGAGGGTCGTGAACGAGCAGTACTTC; v_gene: TRBV5-1; d_gene: TRBD2; j_gene: TRBJ2-7; abundance: NA
CDR3aa: CASREGREWGNTIYF; CDR3nt: TGTGCCAGCAGAGAAGGACGGGAATGGGGAAACACCATATATTTT; v_gene: TRBV6-1; d_gene: NA; j_gene: TRBJ1-3; abundance: NA
CDR3aa: CASSASGHPHEAFF; CDR3nt: TGTGCCAGCAGCGCCTCGGGACACCCACATGAAGCTTTCTTT; v_gene: TRBV21-1; d_gene: NA; j_gene: TRBJ1-1; abundance: NA
CDR3aa: CASSPGTGDSYEQYF; CDR3nt: TGTGCCAGCAGTCCCGGGACAGGAGACTCCTACGAGCAGTACTTC; v_gene: TRBV28; d_gene: TRBD1; j_gene: TRBJ2-7; abundance: NA
CDR3aa: CASSVDSGWGTGELFF; CDR3nt: TGTGCCAGCAGCGTAGATAGCGGGTGGGGCACCGGGGAGCTGTTTTTT; v_gene: TRBV9; d_gene: TRBD2; j_gene: TRBJ2-2; abundance: NA
CDR3aa: CASSLSGGAGNEQFF; CDR3nt: TGTGCCAGCAGCTTAAGCGGGGGGGCGGGGAATGAGCAGTTCTTC; v_gene: TRBV7-3; d_gene: TRBD2; j_gene: TRBJ2-1; abundance: NA
CDR3aa: CASSLSERDYGYTF; CDR3nt: TGTGCCAGCAGCTTATCAGAGAGGGACTATGGCTACACCTTC; v_gene: TRBV7-2; d_gene: NA; j_gene: TRBJ1-2; abundance: NA
CDR3aa: CASSFPKRQGDEAFF; CDR3nt: TGTGCCAGCAGCTTCCCCAAGAGACAGGGGGATGAAGCTTTCTTT; v_gene: TRBV11-3; d_gene: TRBD1; j_gene: TRBJ1-1; abundance: NA
CDR3aa: CASSFGSEQFF; CDR3nt: TGTGCCAGCAGTTTTGGTAGTGAGCAGTTCTTC; v_gene: TRBV27; d_gene: NA; j_gene: TRBJ2-1; abundance: NA
CDR3aa: CASSPLRDRLPYEQYF; CDR3nt: TGTGCCAGCAGCCCCCTCAGGGACAGGCTTCCCTACGAGCAGTACTTC; v_gene: TRBV11-2; d_gene: TRBD1; j_gene: TRBJ2-7; abundance: NA
CDR3aa: CTIGRHFPYNEQFF; CDR3nt: TGCACCATCGGAAGACACTTCCCGTACAATGAGCAGTTCTTC; v_gene: TRBV1; d_gene: NA; j_gene: TRBJ2-1; abundance: NA
CDR3aa: CASSSDRRTGELFF; CDR3nt: TGTGCCAGCAGCTCTGACAGGCGCACCGGGGAGCTGTTTTTT; v_gene: TRBV7-8; d_gene: NA; j_gene: TRBJ2-2; abundance: NA
CDR3aa: CASSLEFFGQSYEQYF; CDR3nt: TGTGCCAGCAGCTTGGAGTTCTTCGGACAGTCCTACGAGCAGTACTTC; v_gene: TRBV5-4; d_gene: NA; j_gene: TRBJ2-7; abundance: NA
CDR3aa: CASSLEAGSTDTQYF; CDR3nt: TGCGCCAGCAGCTTGGAGGCAGGCAGCACAGATACGCAGTATTTT; v_gene: TRBV5-1; d_gene: NA; j_gene: TRBJ2-3; abundance: few
CDR3aa: CASSMGLAGGETQYF; CDR3nt: TGTGCCAGCAGCATGGGACTAGCGGGAGGGGAGACCCAGTACTTC; v_gene: TRBV4-2; d_gene: TRBD2; j_gene: TRBJ2-5; abundance: once
CDR3aa: CASSLAGATDTQYF; CDR3nt: TGTGCCAGCAGCCTAGCGGGAGCCACAGATACGCAGTATTTT; v_gene: TRBV6-5; d_gene: TRBD2; j_gene: TRBJ2-3; abundance: NA
CDR3aa: CASSLSGGYQPQHF; CDR3nt: TGTGCCAGTAGTCTAAGTGGAGGATATCAGCCCCAGCATTTT; v_gene: TRBV19; d_gene: NA; j_gene: TRBJ1-5; abundance: NA
CDR3aa: CASSSVKGQGREQYF; CDR3nt: TGTGCCAGTAGTAGCGTTAAAGGACAGGGCCGCGAGCAGTACTTC; v_gene: TRBV19; d_gene: TRBD1; j_gene: TRBJ2-7; abundance: NA
CDR3aa: CASSLPLDRAYEQYF; CDR3nt: TGTGCCAGCAGTTTGCCCCTCGACAGGGCCTACGAGCAGTACTTC; v_gene: TRBV28; d_gene: TRBD1; j_gene: TRBJ2-7; abundance: NA
CDR3aa: CASSLAGGGNTIYF; CDR3nt: TGTGCCAGCAGCTTGGCAGGGGGAGGAAACACCATATATTTT; v_gene: TRBV5-6; d_gene: TRBD1; j_gene: TRBJ1-3; abundance: NA
CDR3aa: CASSPSGVVTEAFF; CDR3nt: TGTGCCAGCAGCCCTTCCGGGGTCGTTACTGAAGCTTTCTTT; v_gene: TRBV7-9; d_gene: NA; j_gene: TRBJ1-1; abundance: few
CDR3aa: CASSPSGAGMGVYF; CDR3nt: TGTGCCAGCAGCCCCAGCGGAGCGGGGATGGGGGTTTACTTC; v_gene: TRBV7-9; d_gene: TRBD2; j_gene: TRBJ2-7; abundance: NA
CDR3aa: CASSPSGGRGYTF; CDR3nt: TGTGCCAGCAGCCCAAGCGGGGGAAGAGGCTACACCTTC; v_gene: TRBV14; d_gene: NA; j_gene: TRBJ1-2; abundance: NA
CDR3aa: CASTGAAGGLREQYF; CDR3nt: TGTGCCAGCACCGGGGCGGCAGGGGGCCTAAGGGAGCAGTACTTC; v_gene: TRBV6-5; d_gene: TRBD1; j_gene: TRBJ2-7; abundance: NA
CDR3aa: CASSPQRGSTDTQYF; CDR3nt: TGCGCCAGCTCTCCTCAGCGGGGTAGCACAGATACGCAGTATTTT; v_gene: TRBV4-3; d_gene: TRBD2; j_gene: TRBJ2-3; abundance: NA
CDR3aa: CASSLGHRSGAYEQYF; CDR3nt: TGTGCCAGCAGCTTGGGGCATCGGAGCGGGGCCTACGAGCAGTACTTC; v_gene: TRBV5-4; d_gene: TRBD2; j_gene: TRBJ2-7; abundance: few
CDR3aa: CASSPRGVTEAFF; CDR3nt: TGTGCCAGCAGCCCCCGGGGGGTCACTGAAGCTTTCTTT; v_gene: TRBV7-9; d_gene: NA; j_gene: TRBJ1-1; abundance: NA
CDR3aa: CASRTELLTGEQYF; CDR3nt: TGTGCCAGCCGGACAGAATTACTTACGGGGGAGCAGTACTTC; v_gene: TRBV6-5; d_gene: NA; j_gene: TRBJ2-7; abundance: NA
CDR3aa: CASSMLSGASTF; CDR3nt: TGTGCCAGTAGTATGTTATCTGGGGCGAGCACCTTC; v_gene: TRBV19; d_gene: NA; j_gene: TRBJ1-2; abundance: NA
CDR3aa: CASSKVAGIDTQYF; CDR3nt: TGCGCCAGCAGTAAGGTAGCGGGAATTGATACGCAGTATTTT; v_gene: TRBV5-1; d_gene: TRBD2; j_gene: TRBJ2-3; abundance: few
CDR3aa: CASSIASGSFTDTQYF; CDR3nt: TGTGCCAGCAGCATTGCTAGCGGGTCCTTCACAGATACGCAGTATTTT; v_gene: TRBV9; d_gene: TRBD2; j_gene: TRBJ2-3; abundance: NA
CDR3aa: CASSNQRGAEQYF; CDR3nt: TGTGCCAGCAGTAACCAAAGGGGCGCCGAGCAGTACTTC; v_gene: TRBV6-5; d_gene: NA; j_gene: TRBJ2-7; abundance: NA
CDR3aa: CASSRTGVETQYF; CDR3nt: TGTGCCAGCAGCAGAACAGGGGTAGAGACCCAGTACTTC; v_gene: TRBV7-3; d_gene: TRBD1; j_gene: TRBJ2-5; abundance: few
CDR3aa: CASSLGGLGTEAFF; CDR3nt: TGTGCCAGCAGCTTGGGGGGGTTGGGCACTGAAGCTTTCTTT; v_gene: TRBV7-3; d_gene: NA; j_gene: TRBJ1-1; abundance: few
CDR3aa: CASSPRTSGDPRGQFF; CDR3nt: TGCGCCAGCAGCCCCCGGACTAGCGGAGACCCCAGAGGGCAGTTCTTC; v_gene: TRBV5-1; d_gene: TRBD2; j_gene: TRBJ2-1; abundance: NA
CDR3aa: CASSFGGSSYNEQFF; CDR3nt: TGTGCCAGCAGTTTTGGCGGGAGCTCCTACAATGAGCAGTTCTTC; v_gene: TRBV28; d_gene: TRBD2; j_gene: TRBJ2-1; abundance: NA
CDR3aa: CSVEDLVGLAGLENEQFF; CDR3nt: TGCAGCGTTGAAGATCTTGTGGGGCTAGCGGGGCTAGAAAATGAGCAGTTCTTC; v_gene: TRBV29-1; d_gene: TRBD2; j_gene: TRBJ2-1; abundance: few
CDR3aa: CASSLGQGAFDEQFF; CDR3nt: TGTGCCAGCAGCTTGGGACAGGGGGCTTTCGATGAGCAGTTCTTC; v_gene: TRBV5-8; d_gene: TRBD1; j_gene: TRBJ2-1; abundance: few